These T cell receptor beta chains were read from a single sample in a study of neurological immune-mediated disorders. TCRdb passed the 5' RACE reads through MiXCR, listing each CDR3 protein once. In the table there are roughly 100,000 distinct CDR3 sequences, roughly 10% of which are singletons. Sequences were obtained from PBMCs. The receptors shown here come from a female donor with HTLV-1-associated myelopathy (HAM/TSP). The CDR3 runs from the conserved cysteine through the conserved F or W. Fields, in order: D gene, V gene, J gene, clone size, CDR3 DNA, CDR3 protein. D genes are given only for firm matches. Clone size is given for some rows only: seen once, a few or many times, or a class if the clone is expanded.

d_gene: TRBD2
v_gene: TRBV15
j_gene: TRBJ2-7
abundance: many
CDR3nt: TGTGCTACCAGTAAGAGCGGGGGCCTCTACGAGCAGTACTTC
CDR3aa: CATSKSGGLYEQYF

d_gene: -
v_gene: TRBV4-1
j_gene: TRBJ2-2
abundance: -
CDR3nt: TGCGCCAGCAGCCAAGATAAGGGAGGGGGCGACACCGGGGAGCTGTTTTTT
CDR3aa: CASSQDKGGGDTGELFF

d_gene: -
v_gene: TRBV5-5
j_gene: TRBJ2-1
abundance: -
CDR3nt: TGTGCCAGCAGCTTGGAGGGGACGGAGCAGTTCTTC
CDR3aa: CASSLEGTEQFF

d_gene: TRBD1
v_gene: TRBV5-1
j_gene: TRBJ2-3
abundance: many
CDR3nt: TGCGCCAGCAGCTTGATACAGGGGGGAAGCACAGATACGCAGTATTTT
CDR3aa: CASSLIQGGSTDTQYF

d_gene: TRBD1
v_gene: TRBV5-1
j_gene: TRBJ2-2
abundance: many
CDR3nt: TGCGCCAGCAGCCGACAGGGGGCGAACACCGGGGAGCTGTTTTTT
CDR3aa: CASSRQGANTGELFF

d_gene: -
v_gene: TRBV4-1
j_gene: TRBJ1-2
abundance: -
CDR3nt: TGCGCCAGCAGCCAAGCATCCAGGGATGGTGGCTACACCTTC
CDR3aa: CASSQASRDGGYTF

d_gene: -
v_gene: TRBV20-1
j_gene: TRBJ2-2
abundance: many
CDR3nt: TGCAGTGCTAGAGATTTAGAGGGAAACTCGTTCGCGAACACCGGGGAGCTGTTTTTT
CDR3aa: CSARDLEGNSFANTGELFF

d_gene: -
v_gene: TRBV11-2
j_gene: TRBJ2-1
abundance: many
CDR3nt: TGTGCCAGCAGCTTAGGTAGGGTCTCTACCGACAATGAGCAGTTCTTC
CDR3aa: CASSLGRVSTDNEQFF

d_gene: -
v_gene: TRBV20-1
j_gene: TRBJ2-5
abundance: many
CDR3nt: TGCAGTGCTAGGGACCTCCAAGGCTACCAAGAGACCCAGTACTTC
CDR3aa: CSARDLQGYQETQYF

d_gene: -
v_gene: TRBV20-1
j_gene: TRBJ1-5
abundance: few
CDR3nt: TGCAGTGCTACGAGACCAGACACGGGCAATCAGCCCCAGCATTTT
CDR3aa: CSATRPDTGNQPQHF

d_gene: -
v_gene: TRBV11-2
j_gene: TRBJ1-4
abundance: -
CDR3nt: TGTGCCAGCAGCTTAGATTTACAGCTTCATGAAAAACTGTTTTTT
CDR3aa: CASSLDLQLHEKLFF

d_gene: -
v_gene: TRBV5-1
j_gene: TRBJ2-2
abundance: medium-sized
CDR3nt: TGCGCCAGCAGCTCCCGACAGGCCCAAATCGCGAACACCGGGGAGCTGTTTTTT
CDR3aa: CASSSRQAQIANTGELFF

d_gene: TRBD2
v_gene: TRBV29-1
j_gene: TRBJ2-5
abundance: -
CDR3nt: TGCAGCGTTGGGACTAGCGGGCAAGAGACCCAGTACTTC
CDR3aa: CSVGTSGQETQYF

d_gene: -
v_gene: TRBV20-1
j_gene: TRBJ2-7
abundance: many
CDR3nt: TGCAGTGCCCCGACAGGAATCTACGAGCAGTACTTC
CDR3aa: CSAPTGIYEQYF

d_gene: -
v_gene: TRBV5-1
j_gene: TRBJ2-5
abundance: -
CDR3nt: TGCGCCAGCAGCTTGCCACAACAGACCCAGTACTTC
CDR3aa: CASSLPQQTQYF

d_gene: TRBD2
v_gene: TRBV20-1
j_gene: TRBJ2-7
abundance: -
CDR3nt: TGCAGTGCTAGAGAGTGGACTAGCGGGGGCGTCACCTACGAGCAGTACTTC
CDR3aa: CSAREWTSGGVTYEQYF

d_gene: -
v_gene: TRBV4-1
j_gene: TRBJ1-1
abundance: many
CDR3nt: TGCGCCAGCAGCCAAGATCTAAGGAGCCCTCTGAACACTGAAGCTTTCTTT
CDR3aa: CASSQDLRSPLNTEAFF

d_gene: -
v_gene: TRBV5-1
j_gene: TRBJ2-1
abundance: many
CDR3nt: TGCGCCAGCAGCTTGGCCGCTGGGACGAATGAGCAGTTCTTC
CDR3aa: CASSLAAGTNEQFF

d_gene: TRBD1
v_gene: TRBV5-1
j_gene: TRBJ2-3
abundance: many
CDR3nt: TGCGCCAGCAGCGACCCGGGACAGGTTTTGAATACGCAGTATTTT
CDR3aa: CASSDPGQVLNTQYF

d_gene: -
v_gene: TRBV27
j_gene: TRBJ1-6
abundance: few
CDR3nt: TGTGCCAGCAGTTTTACTTGGGGGATAGGGAATTCACCCCTCCACTTT
CDR3aa: CASSFTWGIGNSPLHF

d_gene: TRBD1
v_gene: TRBV24-1
j_gene: TRBJ2-1
abundance: many
CDR3nt: TGTGCCACCAGTGCCTCGGGACAGGTAAACAATGAGCAGTTCTTC
CDR3aa: CATSASGQVNNEQFF

d_gene: -
v_gene: TRBV14
j_gene: TRBJ2-7
abundance: many
CDR3nt: TGTGCCAGCAGCCAAGATTGGTTGGGAAAGCAGTACTTC
CDR3aa: CASSQDWLGKQYF

d_gene: TRBD2
v_gene: TRBV5-4
j_gene: TRBJ2-5
abundance: many
CDR3nt: TGTGCCAGCAGCGCCACTAGCGGGGGGAGGGAGACCCAGTACTTC
CDR3aa: CASSATSGGRETQYF

d_gene: -
v_gene: TRBV20-1
j_gene: TRBJ1-1
abundance: many
CDR3nt: TGCAGTGCTAGCCGTGGGAAGCAGGTGAACACTGAAGCTTTCTTT
CDR3aa: CSASRGKQVNTEAFF

d_gene: -
v_gene: TRBV27
j_gene: TRBJ1-1
abundance: many
CDR3nt: TGTGCCAGCAGTTTCGGGACGAACACTGAAGCTTTCTTT
CDR3aa: CASSFGTNTEAFF

d_gene: TRBD1
v_gene: TRBV6-5
j_gene: TRBJ1-2
abundance: many
CDR3nt: TGTGCCACAATGACAGGGGGAACCGGCTACACCTTC
CDR3aa: CATMTGGTGYTF

d_gene: -
v_gene: TRBV12-3/TRBV12-4
j_gene: TRBJ2-5
abundance: many
CDR3nt: TGTGCCAGCACTATCAGTCAGCAAGAGACCCAGTACTTC
CDR3aa: CASTISQQETQYF

d_gene: -
v_gene: TRBV7-9
j_gene: TRBJ2-2
abundance: -
CDR3nt: TGTGCCAGCAAAGAAGATCGAGCCGGGAAGCTGTTTTTT
CDR3aa: CASKEDRAGKLFF

d_gene: TRBD1
v_gene: TRBV5-6
j_gene: TRBJ2-1
abundance: many
CDR3nt: TGTGCCAGCAGCTTGGTCGGCCCCCGGGACAGGACAAACTCCTACAATGAGCAGTTCTTC
CDR3aa: CASSLVGPRDRTNSYNEQFF

d_gene: -
v_gene: TRBV20-1
j_gene: TRBJ2-7
abundance: many
CDR3nt: TGCAGTGCTAGAGACAGCCAAAGGGACAACGAGCAGTACTTC
CDR3aa: CSARDSQRDNEQYF

d_gene: -
v_gene: TRBV20-1
j_gene: TRBJ2-7
abundance: -
CDR3nt: TGCAGTGCCATGCCCGCACTAGGGAGCTCCTACGAGCAGTACTTC
CDR3aa: CSAMPALGSSYEQYF

d_gene: TRBD1
v_gene: TRBV20-1
j_gene: TRBJ1-2
abundance: many
CDR3nt: TGCAGTGCTAAGACAGGGCCGGAAATCTATGGCTACACCTTC
CDR3aa: CSAKTGPEIYGYTF

d_gene: TRBD2
v_gene: TRBV4-1
j_gene: TRBJ2-3
abundance: many
CDR3nt: TGCGCCAGCAGCCAGATGGGACTATCCAGCACAGATACGCAGTATTTT
CDR3aa: CASSQMGLSSTDTQYF

d_gene: -
v_gene: TRBV5-5
j_gene: TRBJ2-3
abundance: many
CDR3nt: TGTGCCAGCAGCTGGAAATCGACAGCTTTCACAGATACGCAGTATTTT
CDR3aa: CASSWKSTAFTDTQYF

d_gene: -
v_gene: TRBV2
j_gene: TRBJ2-1
abundance: medium-sized
CDR3nt: TGTGCCAGCAGTGAAGTTGAGCGCCCGAAGTTCTTC
CDR3aa: CASSEVERPKFF